Listed below are T cell receptor beta chains from one sample, sequenced in a study of blood T cell repertoires in COVID-19. Measured with immunoSEQ multiplex PCR; TCRdb has only the in-frame clones, and not every one. This sample has roughly 400,000 clones, with nearly 90% found just once. Sequences were obtained from PBMCs or T cells enriched from blood (not recorded which). The origin of the receptors is a woman aged 18-30 years who had been exposed to COVID-19. Each CDR3 is given with its conserved first and last residue. A D gene is named only where the DNA matches it firmly. Clone size is stated in some rows and not others, as once, few, many or a class when expanded.

clone size,V gene,J gene,D gene,CDR3 DNA,CDR3 protein
-,TRBV2,TRBJ1-5,TRBD1,TGTGCCAGCAGGGAAGGACAGGGCCCTAATCAGCCCCAGCATTTT,CASREGQGPNQPQHF
-,TRBV18,TRBJ2-7,-,TGTGCCAGCTCACTAAGGGTACAAGGGGCCTACGAGCAGTACTTC,CASSLRVQGAYEQYF
few,TRBV18,TRBJ2-2,-,TGTGCCAGCTTCATCAGGGTGACCGGGGAGCTGTTTTTT,CASFIRVTGELFF
-,TRBV18,TRBJ2-7,TRBD1,TGTGCCAGCCGCGGACAGGCCTACGAGCAGTACTTC,CASRGQAYEQYF
-,TRBV5-6,TRBJ2-6,TRBD1,TGTGCCAGCAGTTCCATGCCGGGACAGGGGGCGAGAGGGGCCAACGTCCTGACTTTC,CASSSMPGQGARGANVLTF
-,TRBV28,TRBJ1-1,-,TGTGCCAGCAGACCCCACGGCGGTAATAGGAACACTGAAGCTTTCTTT,CASRPHGGNRNTEAFF
-,TRBV3-1/TRBV3-2,TRBJ2-3,TRBD1,TGTGCCAGCAGCCGATACCGGGACAGGAGTTTCACAGATACGCAGTATTTT,CASSRYRDRSFTDTQYF
-,TRBV28,TRBJ2-1,-,TGTGCCAGCAGTTTCAACGGGGTCTCCTACAATGAGCAGTTCTTC,CASSFNGVSYNEQFF
-,TRBV27,TRBJ1-1,-,TGTGCCAGCAGTTTAAGCGGGGGCCGAGAGTTTGAAGCTTTCTTT,CASSLSGGREFEAFF
-,TRBV15,TRBJ1-1,-,TGTGCCACCAGCAGTGTTTCCGGGGAACCAGCTTTCTTT,CATSSVSGEPAFF
-,TRBV13,TRBJ2-7,TRBD1,TGTGCCAGCAGCACGGGACAGGGGGCCTACGAGCAGTACTTC,CASSTGQGAYEQYF